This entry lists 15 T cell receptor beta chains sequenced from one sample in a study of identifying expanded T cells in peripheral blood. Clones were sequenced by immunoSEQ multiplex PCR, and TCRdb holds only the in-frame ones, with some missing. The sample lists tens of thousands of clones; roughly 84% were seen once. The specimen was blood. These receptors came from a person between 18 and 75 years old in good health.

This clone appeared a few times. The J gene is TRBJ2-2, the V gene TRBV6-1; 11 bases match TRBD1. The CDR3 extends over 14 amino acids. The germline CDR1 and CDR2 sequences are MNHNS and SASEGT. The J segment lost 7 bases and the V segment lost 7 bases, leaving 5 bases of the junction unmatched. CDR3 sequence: CASIGQGAGGELFF. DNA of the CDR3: TGTGCCAGCATAGGACAGGGGGCCGGCGGGGAGCTGTTTTTT.

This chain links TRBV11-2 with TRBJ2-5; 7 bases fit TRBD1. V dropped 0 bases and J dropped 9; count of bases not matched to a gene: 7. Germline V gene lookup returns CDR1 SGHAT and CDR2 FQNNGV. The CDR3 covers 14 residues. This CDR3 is CASSLDRGPGPQYF. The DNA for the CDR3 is TGTGCCAGCAGCTTAGATAGGGGGCCCGGGCCCCAGTACTTC.

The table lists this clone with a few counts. The CDR3 DNA sequence: TGTGCCAGCAGTTCTGGGACGCCGGGCTACACCTTC. It encodes CASSSGTPGYTF. The rearrangement uses TRBV6-5 and TRBJ1-2; D possibly corresponds to TRBD1 (5 bases). The germline V and J ends were trimmed by 4 bases and 8 bases, with 11 bases remaining between them. Per germline, CDR1 MNHEY and CDR2 SVGAGI. This CDR3 region has 12 residues.

The CDR3 sequence: CSVESEQGMMGYTF. For the CDR3, the DNA is TGCAGCGTTGAATCGGAACAGGGGATGATGGGCTACACCTTC. The chain joins TRBV29-1 to TRBJ1-2; the match to TRBD1 covers 7 bases. Trimming at V came to 2 bases and at J to 8 bases, leaving 11 bases not matched to a gene. The CDR3 has 14 residues. CDR1 is SQVTM and CDR2 is ANQGSEA in the germline V gene.

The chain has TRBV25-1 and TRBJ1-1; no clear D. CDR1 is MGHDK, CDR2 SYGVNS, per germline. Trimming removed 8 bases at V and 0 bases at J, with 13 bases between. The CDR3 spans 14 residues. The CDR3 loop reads CASSRLDLNTEAFF. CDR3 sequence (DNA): TGTGCCAGCTCGAGACTTGACTTGAACACTGAAGCTTTCTTT.

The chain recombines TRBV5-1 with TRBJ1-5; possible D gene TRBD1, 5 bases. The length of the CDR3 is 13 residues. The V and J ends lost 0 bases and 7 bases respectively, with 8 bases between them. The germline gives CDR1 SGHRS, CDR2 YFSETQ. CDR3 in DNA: TGCGCCAGCAGCTTGGTAGGGGAACAGCCCCAGCATTTT. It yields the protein CASSLVGEQPQHF.

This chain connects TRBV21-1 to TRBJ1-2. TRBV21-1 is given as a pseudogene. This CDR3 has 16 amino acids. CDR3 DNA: TGTGCCAGCAGCAAACGAGGCCGGCAAGCTCACTATGGCTACACCTTC. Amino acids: CASSKRGRQAHYGYTF.

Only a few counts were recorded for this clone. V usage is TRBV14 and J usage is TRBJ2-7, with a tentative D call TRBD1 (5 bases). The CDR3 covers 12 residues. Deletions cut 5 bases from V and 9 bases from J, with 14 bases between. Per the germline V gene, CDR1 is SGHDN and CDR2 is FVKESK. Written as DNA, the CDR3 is TGTGCCAGCAGCTTAACAGGACCAGGGCAGTACTTC. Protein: CASSLTGPGQYF.

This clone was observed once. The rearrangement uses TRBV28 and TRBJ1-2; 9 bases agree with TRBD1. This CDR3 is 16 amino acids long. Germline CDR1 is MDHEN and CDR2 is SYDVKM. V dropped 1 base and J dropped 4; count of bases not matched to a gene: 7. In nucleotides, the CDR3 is TGTGCCAGCAGTTTATTACAGGGGGCGATAAGCTATGGCTACACCTTC. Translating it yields CASSLLQGAISYGYTF.

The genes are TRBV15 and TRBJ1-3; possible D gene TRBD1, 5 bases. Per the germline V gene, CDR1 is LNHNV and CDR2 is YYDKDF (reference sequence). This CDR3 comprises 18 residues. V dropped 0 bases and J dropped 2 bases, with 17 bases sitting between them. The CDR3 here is CATSRDLAGPGTGNTIYF. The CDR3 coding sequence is TGTGCCACCAGCAGAGATTTGGCAGGGCCCGGGACTGGAAACACCATATATTTT.

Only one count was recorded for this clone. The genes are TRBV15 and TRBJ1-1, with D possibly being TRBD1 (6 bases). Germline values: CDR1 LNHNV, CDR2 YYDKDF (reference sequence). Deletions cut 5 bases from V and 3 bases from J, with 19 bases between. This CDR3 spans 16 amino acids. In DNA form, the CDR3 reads TGTGCCACCAGCCTTGATAGGGGGGGCCAGGACACTGAAGCTTTCTTT. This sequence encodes CATSLDRGGQDTEAFF.

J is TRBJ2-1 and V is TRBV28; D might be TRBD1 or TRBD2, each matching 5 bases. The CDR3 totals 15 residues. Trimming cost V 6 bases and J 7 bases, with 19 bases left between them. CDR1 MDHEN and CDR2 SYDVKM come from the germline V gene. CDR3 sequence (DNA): TGTGCCAGCAGCGGCATGGGACGGATCCCTAATGAGCAGTTCTTC. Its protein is CASSGMGRIPNEQFF.

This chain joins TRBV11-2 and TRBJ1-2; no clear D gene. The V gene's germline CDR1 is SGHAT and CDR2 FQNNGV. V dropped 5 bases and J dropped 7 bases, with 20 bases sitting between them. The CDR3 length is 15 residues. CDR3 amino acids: CASSQDVGSRSGYTF. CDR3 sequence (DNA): TGTGCCAGCAGCCAAGACGTTGGCTCACGGTCTGGCTACACCTTC. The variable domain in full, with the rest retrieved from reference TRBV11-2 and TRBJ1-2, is EAGVAQSPRYKIIEKRQSVAFWCNPISGHATLYWYQQILGQGPKLLIQFQNNGVVDDSQLPKDRFSAERLKGVDSTLKIQPAKLEDSAVYLCASSQDVGSRSGYTFGSGTRLTVV.

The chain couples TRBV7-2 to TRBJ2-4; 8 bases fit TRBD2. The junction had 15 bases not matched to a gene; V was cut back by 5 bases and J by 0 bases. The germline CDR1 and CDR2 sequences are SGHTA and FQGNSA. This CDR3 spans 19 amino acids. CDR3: CASSPGPGGLPLAKNIQYF. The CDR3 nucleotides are TGTGCCAGCAGCCCGGGTCCGGGAGGGCTCCCGCTAGCCAAAAACATTCAGTACTTC.

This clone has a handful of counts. Here the CDR3 reads CASSLSGTGGYGYTF. The CDR3 DNA is TGTGCCAGCAGCTTGTCAGGGACGGGTGGCTATGGCTACACCTTC. The chain links TRBV7-2 to TRBJ1-2, with TRBD1 as a possible D gene (5 bases). CDR3 length: 15 amino acids. The germline V and J ends were trimmed by 3 bases and 4 bases, with 15 bases remaining between them. Per the germline V gene, CDR1 is SGHTA and CDR2 is FQGNSA. Filled out from reference TRBV7-2 and TRBJ1-2, the complete variable domain reads GAGVSQSPSNKVTEKGKDVELRCDPISGHTALYWYRQSLGQGLEFLIYFQGNSAPDKSGLPSDRFSAERTGGSVSTLTIQRTQQEDSAVYLCASSLSGTGGYGYTFGSGTRLTVV.